This T cell receptor (beta chain) emerged from a study of cytomegalovirus exposure and HLA in healthy donors. V lost 7 bases and J lost 0, with 15 bases in between. CDR3 length: 15 amino acids. CDR1 is LNHDA and CDR2 is SQIVND in the germline V gene (reference sequence). The PCR ran on 60 Vbeta and 13 Jbeta primers. Repertoires were generated with immunoSEQ multiplex PCR, while TCRdb's copy carries only in-frame clones and drops some. The sample gives just under 95,000 clones, more than 75% of which show up once; about 9.4% is in the top ten. Sample: PBMCs. The TCR originated in a human donor in good health. V and J are TRBV19 and TRBJ1-2; D gene ambiguous. CDR3 amino acids: CASTPGSIANYGYTF. Written as DNA, the CDR3 is TGTGCCAGTACCCCAGGATCCATAGCTAACTATGGCTACACCTTC.